The rows below give T cell receptor beta chains drawn from one sample of a study of blood T cell repertoires in COVID-19. The protocol was immunoSEQ multiplex PCR, while the TCRdb copy is restricted to in-frame clones and leaves out a portion. The repertoire holds fewer than 40,000 clones, with 81% as singletons. The sample was peripheral blood. The receptors derive from a man aged 65 to 85 with COVID-19, enrolled during active disease. Each CDR3 is given with its conserved first and last residue. Each record gives: D gene, V gene, J gene, clone size, CDR3 protein, CDR3 DNA. The D gene is left open where the match is weak. Rows may omit the clone size; those that give it use once, few, many or a size class.

d_call: TRBD1; v_call: TRBV27; j_call: TRBJ2-3; clone_size: few; cdr3_aa: CASSWRGGQHSTDTQYF; cdr3_nt: TGTGCCAGCAGTTGGAGAGGGGGACAGCATTCCACAGATACGCAGTATTTT
d_call: TRBD2; v_call: TRBV19; j_call: TRBJ2-1; clone_size: .; cdr3_aa: CASSIGGGSYDEQFF; cdr3_nt: TGTGCCAGTAGTATAGGGGGCGGGAGCTATGATGAGCAGTTCTTC
d_call: .; v_call: TRBV28; j_call: TRBJ1-1; clone_size: medium-sized; cdr3_aa: CASSFPGYGVNTEAFF; cdr3_nt: TGTGCCAGCAGTTTCCCGGGGTATGGGGTGAACACTGAAGCTTTCTTT
d_call: TRBD2; v_call: TRBV6-4; j_call: TRBJ2-3; clone_size: .; cdr3_aa: CASSEGGGADTQYF; cdr3_nt: TGTGCCAGCAGTGAGGGGGGGGGAGCAGATACGCAGTATTTT
d_call: TRBD2; v_call: TRBV4-3; j_call: TRBJ2-1; clone_size: .; cdr3_aa: CARQKLAGGHQEFF; cdr3_nt: TGCGCCAGGCAAAAACTAGCGGGAGGTCATCAGGAGTTCTTC
d_call: .; v_call: TRBV9; j_call: TRBJ2-3; clone_size: .; cdr3_aa: CASSVGGLRGTDTQYF; cdr3_nt: TGTGCCAGCAGCGTAGGAGGGCTGAGGGGGACCGATACGCAGTATTTT
d_call: .; v_call: TRBV10-3; j_call: TRBJ1-5; clone_size: .; cdr3_aa: CANGGTYNQPQHF; cdr3_nt: TGTGCCAACGGCGGGACCTACAATCAGCCCCAGCATTTT
d_call: TRBD2; v_call: TRBV24-1; j_call: TRBJ2-2; clone_size: .; cdr3_aa: CATSAPLAGDNTGELFF; cdr3_nt: TGTGCCACCAGTGCCCCTTTAGCGGGTGATAACACCGGGGAGCTGTTTTTT
d_call: TRBD2; v_call: TRBV30; j_call: TRBJ2-2; clone_size: .; cdr3_aa: CAWSVEWTSGNTGELFF; cdr3_nt: TGTGCCTGGAGTGTAGAGTGGACTAGCGGGAACACCGGGGAGCTGTTTTTT
d_call: TRBD1; v_call: TRBV25-1; j_call: TRBJ1-3; clone_size: .; cdr3_aa: CASSVSGGYGNTIYF; cdr3_nt: TGTGCCAGCAGTGTGTCAGGGGGCTATGGAAACACCATATATTTT
d_call: .; v_call: TRBV27; j_call: TRBJ1-5; clone_size: few; cdr3_aa: CASSSHREPYQPQHF; cdr3_nt: TGTGCCAGCAGTTCCCATCGGGAACCCTATCAGCCCCAGCATTTT
d_call: .; v_call: TRBV29-1; j_call: TRBJ1-2; clone_size: .; cdr3_aa: CSARGVTGSGYTF; cdr3_nt: TGCAGCGCCCGTGGCGTGACCGGGTCAGGCTACACCTTC
d_call: TRBD1; v_call: TRBV28; j_call: TRBJ1-5; clone_size: medium-sized; cdr3_aa: CASSLSATGVVINQPQHF; cdr3_nt: TGTGCCAGCAGTTTAAGTGCGACAGGGGTTGTTATCAATCAGCCCCAGCATTTT
d_call: TRBD2; v_call: TRBV9; j_call: TRBJ2-3; clone_size: .; cdr3_aa: CASSAPGRGATDTQYF; cdr3_nt: TGTGCCAGCAGCGCACCCGGGAGGGGCGCCACAGATACGCAGTATTTT
d_call: TRBD2; v_call: TRBV9; j_call: TRBJ2-1; clone_size: .; cdr3_aa: CASSALAGGHSSYNEQFF; cdr3_nt: TGTGCCAGCAGCGCCCTAGCGGGAGGGCATAGCTCCTACAATGAGCAGTTCTTC
d_call: TRBD1; v_call: TRBV28; j_call: TRBJ1-1; clone_size: .; cdr3_aa: CATSSGAGGRNTEAFF; cdr3_nt: TGTGCCACTTCATCCGGGGCAGGGGGCAGGAACACTGAAGCTTTCTTT
d_call: .; v_call: TRBV6-1; j_call: TRBJ2-5; clone_size: .; cdr3_aa: CASSENRGFISETQYF; cdr3_nt: TGTGCCAGCAGTGAGAACCGCGGGTTTATTTCAGAGACCCAGTACTTC
d_call: TRBD2; v_call: TRBV5-6; j_call: TRBJ2-7; clone_size: few; cdr3_aa: CASSRTSGSSYEQYF; cdr3_nt: TGTGCCAGCAGCCGGACTAGCGGCAGCTCCTACGAGCAGTACTTC
d_call: .; v_call: TRBV9; j_call: TRBJ2-1; clone_size: .; cdr3_aa: CASSAGASLHSYNEQFF; cdr3_nt: TGTGCCAGCAGCGCTGGGGCGTCTCTTCACTCCTACAATGAGCAGTTCTTC
d_call: TRBD2; v_call: TRBV15; j_call: TRBJ2-6; clone_size: .; cdr3_aa: CATGGVGSGANVLTF; cdr3_nt: TGTGCCACCGGGGGGGTTGGCTCTGGGGCCAACGTCCTGACTTTC
d_call: .; v_call: TRBV4-3; j_call: TRBJ1-2; clone_size: medium-sized; cdr3_aa: CASSQEGDWGYGYTF; cdr3_nt: TGCGCCAGCAGCCAAGAAGGGGATTGGGGCTATGGCTACACCTTC
d_call: TRBD2; v_call: TRBV10-3; j_call: TRBJ2-1; clone_size: .; cdr3_aa: CAIRGAASGEYNEQFF; cdr3_nt: TGTGCCATCAGGGGTGCGGCTAGCGGGGAGTACAATGAGCAGTTCTTC
d_call: .; v_call: TRBV28; j_call: TRBJ1-1; clone_size: .; cdr3_aa: CASSSPGAGYTEAFF; cdr3_nt: TGTGCCAGCAGTTCTCCCGGTGCGGGGTACACTGAAGCTTTCTTT
d_call: .; v_call: TRBV14; j_call: TRBJ1-6; clone_size: .; cdr3_aa: CASSRSSYNSPLHF; cdr3_nt: TGTGCCAGCAGTAGGAGCTCCTATAATTCACCCCTCCACTTT
d_call: TRBD1; v_call: TRBV18; j_call: TRBJ2-2; clone_size: .; cdr3_aa: CASSPRIDRGPGELFF; cdr3_nt: TGTGCCAGCTCACCAAGAATCGACAGGGGGCCCGGGGAGCTGTTTTTT
d_call: .; v_call: TRBV6-1; j_call: TRBJ1-2; clone_size: .; cdr3_aa: CASSEIAGNYGYTF; cdr3_nt: TGTGCCAGCAGTGAAATCGCAGGGAACTATGGCTACACCTTC
d_call: TRBD1; v_call: TRBV20-1; j_call: TRBJ1-2; clone_size: .; cdr3_aa: CSASASGTGAKGYTF; cdr3_nt: TGCAGTGCTAGTGCCTCCGGGACAGGGGCAAAGGGCTACACCTTC